What follows describes a single T cell receptor (beta chain). Its recognized antigen is unknown. Nothing much larger sits one base from this clone, and base qualities are not available. This sample is drawn from a study of shared clonotypes between healthy human individuals (TCRdb year 2020). Study-level background: The cohort comprised a couple of women and three men aged 18 to 49 years. Between about 0.85 and 10 billion PBMCs per donor were obtained by leukapheresis. Different laboratories and diverse techniques were used to prepare libraries and sequence TCR repertoires, to increase sequencing depth and limit assay-specific biases. To estimate repertoire size and how much clonotypes are shared between individuals, the study performed deep sequencing of blood TCR repertoires from a handful of healthy adults. For each donor, CD4 naive and CD4 memory were each run on three plates, CD8 naive on two plates, and CD8 memory on one plate.

Healthy HIV-negative adults with no recently reported acute infections or vaccinations were included as donors. All donors were Caucasian adults living in Nashville, Tennessee, USA. CD4+ T cells were enriched by magnetic negative selection, after which naive cells were positively selected on CD45RA and the negative fraction was taken as the memory subset. Blood was obtained by leukapheresis, after which PBMCs were separated by Ficoll-Histopaque density gradient centrifugation and cryopreserved in liquid nitrogen vapor phase. Analytical flow cytometry was used to check the purity and quantity of each magnetically sorted T cell population. Genomic DNA was isolated from every sorted fraction and measured by UV absorbance on a Nanodrop 2000c. For CDR1 and CDR2, the germline V gene lists MDHEN and SYDVKM. The CDR3 numbers 15 residues from cysteine through phenylalanine. Just CDR3 DNA is preserved here, 45 bases in frame from base 1. V lost 1 base and J lost 0 bases; the stretch between them is 9 bases long.

Using the deep immunoSEQ assay, multiplex PCR amplified TCR CDR3 regions from genomic DNA. Extracted genomic DNA from each cell subset was distributed evenly across all wells of several immunoSEQ 96-well plates, and each plate was treated as a replicate. For sorted subsets, around 200 ng genomic DNA, equal to some 30,000 T cell genomes, was loaded into each replicate PCR. Purified libraries were measured with a Qubit 3.0 fluorometer, size-checked on a Bioanalyzer 2100, and measured again with the KAPA Library Quantification kit. Every immunoSEQ 96-well plate was sequenced on a separate single-read 150-cycle Illumina NextSeq 550 flow cell. In the source study's methods: Because only junctional sequences without quality scores were contained in the immunoSEQ output, filtering matching that applied to full-length reads could not be performed. Sequences were annotated with PyIR, a Python wrapper for IgBLAST v1.9, using IMGT germline references to assign V/J genes and CDR3. Reads were filtered out if the reads had weak V/J assignments (E-value above 1e-6), no CDR3, stop codons, out-of-frame junctions, or ambiguous translated residues. A V3J clonotype was defined by an identical inferred V gene, J gene, and CDR3 amino acid sequence. Percentage overlap between repertoires was calculated by dividing the number of shared unique clonotypes by the size of the smaller repertoire. Three approaches were used to assess repertoire richness: RTK rarefaction, the Chao1 estimator, and Recon v2.1 estimates of unobserved clonotypes. Generation probabilities for all TCRbeta clonotypes obtained by the gDNA method from several donors were computed using OLGA. Imported from immuneACCESS, the table was reduced by TCRdb to in-frame sequences with V and J called. These copies leave out some clones; in studies compared against another copy, an unresolved V gene accounts for under half, and the cause of the remainder is not known. Clone size and V and J calls were adopted from that table, with D and trimming inferred from the DNA. This sample is represented by over a million clones; approximately 98.5% of them were singletons. The ten most abundant clones make up about 0.34% of the sample.

Summary of the overall study and its limitations: Sampling was limited to blood, and TCR repertoires in tissue likely differ from TCR repertoires in blood. Because the study included only a small number of donors, the genetic and exposure-history diversity represented was limited. Naive subsets generally had larger estimated clonotype richness than memory subsets. Even with the large sequencing depth, rarefaction of the sorted-subset datasets indicated that sequencing was incomplete. Clonotypes shared by all four sorted-subset donors showed higher generation probabilities than non-shared clonotypes. Pairwise subsampling led to the expectation that sequencing depth would affect the degree of clonotype sharing among donors. Around 5.4% of naive CD4, around 4% of naive CD8, roughly 2.4% of memory CD4, and more than 0.35% of memory CD8 clonotypes were shared across several donors.

The clonotype originates from a man in his thirties or forties in good health. Input material: naive CD4+ T cells sorted from blood. The cell subset or site label on this specimen signifies: CD45RA+ positively selected. This receptor chain uses TRBV28 and TRBJ1-1; the best D guess is TRBD1, with 6 bases matching. The CDR3 has the sequence CASSLSGQMNTEAFF. The nucleotide sequence reads as follows: TGTGCCAGCAGTTTATCGGGACAAATGAACACTGAAGCTTTCTTT.